This record covers a single TCR beta chain. Its antigen is unknown. Those who donated were healthy bone marrow donors. Nominally healthy donors were sampled, though unrecorded immune exposures were likely. These data originate in a study of cytomegalovirus exposure and HLA in healthy donors. Overall study findings and caveats: In a later analysis, at a false discovery rate of 0.05, 16,951 TCR beta sequences matched HLA alleles.

In the PCR, 60 Vbeta and 13 Jbeta primers were used. Only in-frame clones appear in the TCRdb table, and some are missing; sequencing was by immunoSEQ multiplex PCR. Altogether 170,000 or so clones are present, over 70% being singletons, with the ten largest covering about 2.9%. The receptor comes from a woman in her forties or fifties in good health and CMV-seropositive. The source material was PBMCs.

The CDR3 spells CASSLDRFYNEQFF. DNA for the CDR3: TGTGCCAGCAGCTTGGACAGATTCTACAATGAGCAGTTCTTC. The V and J genes are TRBV5-6 and TRBJ2-1; D is undetermined. V gave up 0 bases and J gave up 3 bases, with 7 bases separating them. Germline lookup yields CDR1 SGHDT and CDR2 YYEEEE. The CDR3 runs 14 residues.